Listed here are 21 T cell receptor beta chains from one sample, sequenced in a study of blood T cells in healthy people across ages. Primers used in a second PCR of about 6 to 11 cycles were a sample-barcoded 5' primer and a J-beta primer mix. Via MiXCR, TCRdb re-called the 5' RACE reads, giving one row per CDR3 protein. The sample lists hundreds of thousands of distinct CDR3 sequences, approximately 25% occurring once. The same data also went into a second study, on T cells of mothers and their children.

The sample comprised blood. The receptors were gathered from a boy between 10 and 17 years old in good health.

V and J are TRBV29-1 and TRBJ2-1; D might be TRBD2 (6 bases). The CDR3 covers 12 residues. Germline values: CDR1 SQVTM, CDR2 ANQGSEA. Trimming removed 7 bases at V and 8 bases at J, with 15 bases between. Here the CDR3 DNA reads TGCAGCGCGTTGGGGAGGAGCGATGAGCAGTTCTTC. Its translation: CSALGRSDEQFF.

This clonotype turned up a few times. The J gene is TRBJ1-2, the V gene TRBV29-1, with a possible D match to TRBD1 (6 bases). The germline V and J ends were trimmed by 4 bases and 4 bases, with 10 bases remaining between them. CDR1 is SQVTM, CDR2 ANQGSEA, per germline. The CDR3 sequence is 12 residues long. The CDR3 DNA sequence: TGCAGCGTTGGACAGGAGATCTATGGCTACACCTTC. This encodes CSVGQEIYGYTF. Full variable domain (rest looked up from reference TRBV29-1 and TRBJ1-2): SAVISQKPSRDICQRGTSLTIQCQVDSQVTMMFWYRQQPGQSLTLIATANQGSEATYESGFVIDKFPISRPNLTFSTLTVSNMSPEDSSIYLCSVGQEIYGYTFGSGTRLTVV.

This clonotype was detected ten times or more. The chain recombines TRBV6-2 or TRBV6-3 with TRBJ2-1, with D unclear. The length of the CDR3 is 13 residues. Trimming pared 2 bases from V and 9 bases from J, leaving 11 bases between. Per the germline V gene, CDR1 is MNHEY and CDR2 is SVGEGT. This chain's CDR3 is CASSYAELGEQFF. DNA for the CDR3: TGTGCCAGCAGTTACGCAGAGTTAGGTGAGCAGTTCTTC.

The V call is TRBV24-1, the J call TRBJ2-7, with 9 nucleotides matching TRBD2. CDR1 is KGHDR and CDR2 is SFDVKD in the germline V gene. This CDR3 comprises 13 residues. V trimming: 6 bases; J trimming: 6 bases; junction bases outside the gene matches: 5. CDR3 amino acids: CATSSSGGSEQYF. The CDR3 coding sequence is TGTGCCACCAGTTCCAGCGGGGGGTCCGAGCAGTACTTC.

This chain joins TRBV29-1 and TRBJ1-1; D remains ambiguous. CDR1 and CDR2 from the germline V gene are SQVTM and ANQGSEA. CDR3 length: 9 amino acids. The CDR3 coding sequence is TGCGGGTGCGGGGCTGAAGCTTTCTTT. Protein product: CGCGAEAFF. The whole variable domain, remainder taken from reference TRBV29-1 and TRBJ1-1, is SAVISQKPSRDICQRGTSLTIQCQVDSQVTMMFWYRQQPGQSLTLIATANQGSEATYESGFVIDKFPISRPNLTFSTLTVSNMSPEDSSIYLCGCGAEAFFGQGTRLTVV.

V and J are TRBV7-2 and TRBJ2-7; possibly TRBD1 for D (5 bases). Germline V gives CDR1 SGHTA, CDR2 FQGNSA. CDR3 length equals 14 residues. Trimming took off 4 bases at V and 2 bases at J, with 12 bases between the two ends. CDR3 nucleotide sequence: TGTGCCAGCAGCTATGATCAGGGCCCCTACGAGCAGTACTTC. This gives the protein CASSYDQGPYEQYF.

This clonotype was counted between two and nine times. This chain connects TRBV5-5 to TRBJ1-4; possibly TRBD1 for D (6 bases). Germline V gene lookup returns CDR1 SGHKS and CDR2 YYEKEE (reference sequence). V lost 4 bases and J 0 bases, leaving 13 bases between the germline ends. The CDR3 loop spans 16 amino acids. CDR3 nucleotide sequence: TGTGCCAGCAGCCTAACACAGGGTCCAACTAATGAAAAACTGTTTTTT. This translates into CASSLTQGPTNEKLFF.

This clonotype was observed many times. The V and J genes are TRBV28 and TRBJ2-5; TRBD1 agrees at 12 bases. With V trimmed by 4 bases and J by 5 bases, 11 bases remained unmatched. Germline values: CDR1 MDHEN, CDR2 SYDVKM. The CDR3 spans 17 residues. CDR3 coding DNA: TGTGCCAGCAGTTCCTCTCGGGACAGGGGGCGCCGGGAGACCCAGTACTTC. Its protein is CASSSSRDRGRRETQYF.

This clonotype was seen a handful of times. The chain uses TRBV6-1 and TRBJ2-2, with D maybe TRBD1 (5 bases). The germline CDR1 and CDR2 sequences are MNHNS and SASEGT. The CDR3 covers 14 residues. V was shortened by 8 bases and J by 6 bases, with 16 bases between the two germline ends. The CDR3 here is CASDTQGSPGELFF. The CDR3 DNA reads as TGTGCCAGCGACACTCAGGGATCCCCCGGGGAGCTGTTTTTT.

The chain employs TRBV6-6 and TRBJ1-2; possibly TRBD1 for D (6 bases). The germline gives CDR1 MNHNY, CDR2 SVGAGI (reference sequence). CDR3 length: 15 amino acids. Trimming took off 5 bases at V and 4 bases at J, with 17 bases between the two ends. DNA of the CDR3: TGTGCCAGCAGTCCGGGGGGCTCTATCGGCTATGGCTACACCTTC. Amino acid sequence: CASSPGGSIGYGYTF.

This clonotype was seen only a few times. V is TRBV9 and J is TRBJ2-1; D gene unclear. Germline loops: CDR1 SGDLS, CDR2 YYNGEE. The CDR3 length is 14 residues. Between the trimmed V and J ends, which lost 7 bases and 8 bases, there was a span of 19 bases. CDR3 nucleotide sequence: TGTGCCAGCGGTCGAAATGGATTTATGGATGAGCAGTTCTTC. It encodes CASGRNGFMDEQFF.

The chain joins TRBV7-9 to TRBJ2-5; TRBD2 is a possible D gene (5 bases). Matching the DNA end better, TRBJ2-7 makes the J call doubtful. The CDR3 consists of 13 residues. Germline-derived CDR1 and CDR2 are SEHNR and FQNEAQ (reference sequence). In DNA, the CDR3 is TGTGCCAGCAGCTTAAGTAGCGTCCACGAGCAGTACTTC. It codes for CASSLSSVHEQYF.

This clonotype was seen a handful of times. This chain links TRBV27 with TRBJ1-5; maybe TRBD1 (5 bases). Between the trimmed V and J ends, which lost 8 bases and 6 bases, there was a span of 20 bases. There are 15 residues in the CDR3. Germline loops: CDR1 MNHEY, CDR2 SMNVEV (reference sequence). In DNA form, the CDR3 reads TGTGCCAGCTCTCCGGGACGTTCACTGGGTCAGCCCCAGCATTTT. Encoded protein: CASSPGRSLGQPQHF.

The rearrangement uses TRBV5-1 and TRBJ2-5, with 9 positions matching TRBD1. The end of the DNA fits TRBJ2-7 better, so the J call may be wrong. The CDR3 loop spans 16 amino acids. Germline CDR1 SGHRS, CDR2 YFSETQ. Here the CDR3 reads CASSLDRGIFPYEQYF. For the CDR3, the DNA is TGCGCCAGCAGCTTAGACAGGGGGATATTCCCCTACGAGCAGTACTTC.

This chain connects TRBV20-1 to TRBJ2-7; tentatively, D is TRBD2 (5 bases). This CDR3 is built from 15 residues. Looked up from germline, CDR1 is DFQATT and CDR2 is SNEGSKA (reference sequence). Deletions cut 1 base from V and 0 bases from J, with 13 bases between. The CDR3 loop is CSARVAGGSSYEQYF. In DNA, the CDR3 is TGCAGTGCTAGAGTGGCGGGTGGGAGCTCCTACGAGCAGTACTTC.

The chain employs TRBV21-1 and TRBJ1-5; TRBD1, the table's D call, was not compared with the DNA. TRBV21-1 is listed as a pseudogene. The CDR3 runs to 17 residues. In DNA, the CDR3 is TGTGCCAGCAGCCCTCGGGCGAACAGTAATAGCAATCAGCCCCAGCATTTT. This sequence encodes CASSPRANSNSNQPQHF.

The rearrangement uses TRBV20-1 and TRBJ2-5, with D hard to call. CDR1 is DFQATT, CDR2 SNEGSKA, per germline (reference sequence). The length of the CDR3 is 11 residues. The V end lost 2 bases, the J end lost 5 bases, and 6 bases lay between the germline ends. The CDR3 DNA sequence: TGCAGTGCTAGATATGGGGAGACCCAGTACTTC. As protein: CSARYGETQYF.

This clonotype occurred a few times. As DNA, the CDR3 is TGTGCCAGCAGCTATGGTAGCGGGAGGGGCAACGAGCAGTACTTC. Its protein is CASSYGSGRGNEQYF. The rearrangement uses TRBV7-6 and TRBJ2-7; 11 nucleotides agree with TRBD2. Germline-derived CDR1 and CDR2 are SGHVS and FNYEAQ. With 4 bases clipped from V and 5 bases from J, the junction kept 7 bases outside the gene matches. The CDR3 spans 15 residues.

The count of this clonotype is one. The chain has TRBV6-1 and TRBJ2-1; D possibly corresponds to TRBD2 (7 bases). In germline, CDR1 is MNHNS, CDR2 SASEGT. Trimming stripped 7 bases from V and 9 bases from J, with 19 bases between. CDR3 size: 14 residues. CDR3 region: CASTSGEGPTEQFF. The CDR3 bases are TGTGCCAGCACCTCAGGGGAGGGGCCCACTGAGCAGTTCTTC.

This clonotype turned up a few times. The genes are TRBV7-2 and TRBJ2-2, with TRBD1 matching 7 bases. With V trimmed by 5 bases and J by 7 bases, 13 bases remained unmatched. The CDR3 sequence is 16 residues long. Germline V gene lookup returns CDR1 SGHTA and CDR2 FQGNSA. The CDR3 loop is CASSPPQGTVIGELFF. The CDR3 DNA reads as TGTGCCAGCAGCCCACCCCAAGGGACAGTTATCGGGGAGCTGTTTTTT.

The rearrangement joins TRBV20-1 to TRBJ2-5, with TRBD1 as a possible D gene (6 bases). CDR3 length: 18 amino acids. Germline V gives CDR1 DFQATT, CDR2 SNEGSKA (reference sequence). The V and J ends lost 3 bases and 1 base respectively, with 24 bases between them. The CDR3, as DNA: TGCAGTGCTAGCCCCCGACCTCCATTTGACAGGCTCCAAGAGACCCAGTACTTC. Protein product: CSASPRPPFDRLQETQYF.